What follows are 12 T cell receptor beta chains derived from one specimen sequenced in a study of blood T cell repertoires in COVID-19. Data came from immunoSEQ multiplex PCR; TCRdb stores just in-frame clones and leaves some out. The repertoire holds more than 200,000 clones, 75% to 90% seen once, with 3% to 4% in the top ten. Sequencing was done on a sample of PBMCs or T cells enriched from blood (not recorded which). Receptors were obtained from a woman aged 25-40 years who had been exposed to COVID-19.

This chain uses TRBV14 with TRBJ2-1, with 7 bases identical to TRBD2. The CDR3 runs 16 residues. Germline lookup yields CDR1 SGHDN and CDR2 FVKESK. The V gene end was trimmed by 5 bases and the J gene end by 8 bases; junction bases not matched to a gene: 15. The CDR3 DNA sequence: TGTGCCAGCAGCTTTCGAGTATTGCGGGAGTCTGATGAGCAGTTCTTC. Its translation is CASSFRVLRESDEQFF. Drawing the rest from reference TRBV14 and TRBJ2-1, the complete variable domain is EAGVTQFPSHSVIEKGQTVTLRCDPISGHDNLYWYRRVMGKEIKFLLHFVKESKQDESGMPNNRFLAERTGGTYSTLKVQPAELEDSGVYFCASSFRVLRESDEQFFGPGTRLTVL.

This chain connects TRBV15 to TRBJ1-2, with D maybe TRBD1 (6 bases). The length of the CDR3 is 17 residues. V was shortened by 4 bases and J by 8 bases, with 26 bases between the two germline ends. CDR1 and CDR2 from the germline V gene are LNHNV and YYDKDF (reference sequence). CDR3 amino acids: CATSKGRGAETLLGYTF. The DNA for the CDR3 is TGTGCCACCAGCAAGGGTCGGGGGGCCGAGACCCTATTGGGCTACACCTTC.

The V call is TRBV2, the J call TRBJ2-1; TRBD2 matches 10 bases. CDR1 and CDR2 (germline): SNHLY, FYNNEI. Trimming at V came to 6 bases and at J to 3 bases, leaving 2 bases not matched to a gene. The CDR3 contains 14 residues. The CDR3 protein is CASRGLASYNEQFF. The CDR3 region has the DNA TGTGCCAGCAGGGGACTAGCGAGCTACAATGAGCAGTTCTTC.

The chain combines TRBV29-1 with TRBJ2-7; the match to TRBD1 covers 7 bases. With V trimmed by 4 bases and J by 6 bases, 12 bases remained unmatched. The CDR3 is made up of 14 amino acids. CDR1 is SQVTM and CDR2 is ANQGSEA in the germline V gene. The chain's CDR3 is CSVVNRDRGFEQYF. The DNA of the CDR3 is TGCAGCGTTGTAAACCGGGACAGAGGTTTCGAGCAGTACTTC.

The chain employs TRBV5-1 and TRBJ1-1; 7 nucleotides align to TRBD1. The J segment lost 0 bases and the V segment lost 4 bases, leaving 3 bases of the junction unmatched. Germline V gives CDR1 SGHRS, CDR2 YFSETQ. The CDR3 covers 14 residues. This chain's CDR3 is CASSGDSMNTEAFF. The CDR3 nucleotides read TGCGCCAGCAGCGGGGACAGTATGAACACTGAAGCTTTCTTT.

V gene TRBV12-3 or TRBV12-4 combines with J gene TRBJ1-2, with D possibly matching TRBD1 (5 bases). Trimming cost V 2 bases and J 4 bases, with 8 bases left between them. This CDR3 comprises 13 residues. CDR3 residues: CASSLRGSYGYTF. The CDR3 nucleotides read TGTGCCAGCAGTTTAAGGGGTTCCTATGGCTACACCTTC.

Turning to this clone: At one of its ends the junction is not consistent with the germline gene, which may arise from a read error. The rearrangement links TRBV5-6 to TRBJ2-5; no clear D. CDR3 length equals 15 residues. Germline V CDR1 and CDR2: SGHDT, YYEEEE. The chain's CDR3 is CASSLPRGSQQTQYF. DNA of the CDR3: TGTGCCAGCAGCTTACCCCGCGGCAGCCAACAGACCCAGTACTTC.

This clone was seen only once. CDR3 coding DNA: TGTGCCAGCAGTTTTCTGGGGGCGTGGGGCTACACCTTC. Translating gives CASSFLGAWGYTF. J is TRBJ1-2 and V is TRBV12-3 or TRBV12-4; a possible D gene is TRBD1 (6 bases). The CDR3 covers 13 residues. V lost 3 bases to trimming and J lost 8 bases, with 13 bases between them.

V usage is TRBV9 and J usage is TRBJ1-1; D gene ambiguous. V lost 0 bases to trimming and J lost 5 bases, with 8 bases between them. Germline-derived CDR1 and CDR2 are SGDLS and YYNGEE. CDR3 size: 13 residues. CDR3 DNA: TGTGCCAGCAGCGTAGGGGCGGGGACTGAAGCTTTCTTT. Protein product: CASSVGAGTEAFF. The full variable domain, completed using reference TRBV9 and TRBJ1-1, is DSGVTQTPKHLITATGQRVTLRCSPRSGDLSVYWYQQSLDQGLQFLIQYYNGEERAKGNILERFSAQQFPDLHSELNLSSLELGDSALYFCASSVGAGTEAFFGQGTRLTVV.

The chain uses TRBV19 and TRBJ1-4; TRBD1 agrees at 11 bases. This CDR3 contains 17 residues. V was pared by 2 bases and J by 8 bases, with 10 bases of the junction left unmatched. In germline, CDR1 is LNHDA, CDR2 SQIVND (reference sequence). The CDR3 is CASSITDRGQWEEKLFF. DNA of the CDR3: TGTGCCAGTAGTATAACGGACAGGGGGCAATGGGAAGAAAAACTGTTTTTT.

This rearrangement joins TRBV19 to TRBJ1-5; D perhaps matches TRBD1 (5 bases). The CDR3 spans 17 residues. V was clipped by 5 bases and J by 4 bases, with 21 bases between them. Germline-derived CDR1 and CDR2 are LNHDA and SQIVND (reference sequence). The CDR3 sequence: CASSGQLGGNVNQPQHF. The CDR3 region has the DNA TGTGCCAGTAGTGGCCAGCTTGGGGGGAATGTGAATCAGCCCCAGCATTTT.

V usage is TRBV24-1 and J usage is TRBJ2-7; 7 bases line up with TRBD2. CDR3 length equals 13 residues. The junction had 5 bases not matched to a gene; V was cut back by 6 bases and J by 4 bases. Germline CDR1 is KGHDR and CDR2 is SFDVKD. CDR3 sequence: CATSNSGEYEQYF. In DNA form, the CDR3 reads TGTGCCACCAGTAACAGCGGGGAGTACGAGCAGTACTTC.